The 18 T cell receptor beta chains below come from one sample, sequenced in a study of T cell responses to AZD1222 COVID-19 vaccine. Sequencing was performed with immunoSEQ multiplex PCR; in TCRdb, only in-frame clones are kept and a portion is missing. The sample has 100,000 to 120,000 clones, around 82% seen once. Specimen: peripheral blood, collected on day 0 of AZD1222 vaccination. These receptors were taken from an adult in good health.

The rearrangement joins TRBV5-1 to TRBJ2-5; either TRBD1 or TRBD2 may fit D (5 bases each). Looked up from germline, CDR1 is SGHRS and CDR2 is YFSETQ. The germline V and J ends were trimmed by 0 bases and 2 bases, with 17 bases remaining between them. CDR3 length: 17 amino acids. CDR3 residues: CASSLADVTGGQETQYF. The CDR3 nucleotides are TGCGCCAGCAGCTTGGCCGATGTAACAGGCGGGCAAGAGACCCAGTACTTC.

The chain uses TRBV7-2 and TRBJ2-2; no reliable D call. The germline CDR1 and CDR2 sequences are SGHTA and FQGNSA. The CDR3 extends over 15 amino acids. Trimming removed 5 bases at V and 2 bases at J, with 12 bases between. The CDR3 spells CASSPFAANTGELFF. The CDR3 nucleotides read TGTGCCAGCAGCCCTTTTGCAGCTAACACCGGGGAGCTGTTTTTT. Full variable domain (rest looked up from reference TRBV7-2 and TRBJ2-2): GAGVSQSPSNKVTEKGKDVELRCDPISGHTALYWYRQSLGQGLEFLIYFQGNSAPDKSGLPSDRFSAERTGGSVSTLTIQRTQQEDSAVYLCASSPFAANTGELFFGEGSRLTVL.

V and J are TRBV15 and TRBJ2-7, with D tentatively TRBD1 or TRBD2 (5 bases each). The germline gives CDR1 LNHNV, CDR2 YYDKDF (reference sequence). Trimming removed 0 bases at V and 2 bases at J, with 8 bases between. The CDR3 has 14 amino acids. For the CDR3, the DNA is TGTGCCACCAGCAGAGATTTGGGACCCTACGAGCAGTACTTC. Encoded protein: CATSRDLGPYEQYF.

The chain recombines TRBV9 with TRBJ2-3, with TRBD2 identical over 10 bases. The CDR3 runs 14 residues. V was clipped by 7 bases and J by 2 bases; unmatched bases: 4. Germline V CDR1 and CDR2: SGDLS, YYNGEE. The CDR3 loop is CASSTSGTTDTQYF. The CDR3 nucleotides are TGTGCCAGCTCCACTAGCGGGACCACAGATACGCAGTATTTT.

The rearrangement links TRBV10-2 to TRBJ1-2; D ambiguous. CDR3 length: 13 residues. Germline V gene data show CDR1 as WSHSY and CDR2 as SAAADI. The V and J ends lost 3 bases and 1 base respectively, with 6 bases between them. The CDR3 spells CASSEYLNYGYTF. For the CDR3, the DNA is TGCGCCAGCAGTGAATACCTTAACTATGGCTACACCTTC.

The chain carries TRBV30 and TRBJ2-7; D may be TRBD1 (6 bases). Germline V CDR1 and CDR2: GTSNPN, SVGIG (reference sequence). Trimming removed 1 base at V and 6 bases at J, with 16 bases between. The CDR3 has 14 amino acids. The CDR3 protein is CAWSGAQGIGEQYF. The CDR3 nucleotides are TGTGCCTGGAGTGGGGCACAGGGTATCGGCGAGCAGTACTTC.

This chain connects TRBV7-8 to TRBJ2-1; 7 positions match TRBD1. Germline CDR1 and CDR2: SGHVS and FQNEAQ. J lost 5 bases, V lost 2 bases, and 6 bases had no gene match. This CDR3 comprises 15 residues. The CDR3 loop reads CASSLPGQLNNEQFF. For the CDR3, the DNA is TGTGCCAGCAGCTTACCGGGACAGCTAAACAATGAGCAGTTCTTC.

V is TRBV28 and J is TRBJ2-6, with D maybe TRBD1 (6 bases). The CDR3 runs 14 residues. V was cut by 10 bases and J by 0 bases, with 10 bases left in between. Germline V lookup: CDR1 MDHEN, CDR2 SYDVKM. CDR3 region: CATSGDSGANVLTF. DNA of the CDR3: TGTGCCACCTCAGGGGACTCTGGGGCCAACGTCCTGACTTTC. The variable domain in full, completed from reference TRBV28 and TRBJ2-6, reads DVKVTQSSRYLVKRTGEKVFLECVQDMDHENMFWYRQDPGLGLRLIYFSYDVKMKEKGDIPEGYSVSREKKERFSLILESASTNQTSMYLCATSGDSGANVLTFGAGSRLTVL.

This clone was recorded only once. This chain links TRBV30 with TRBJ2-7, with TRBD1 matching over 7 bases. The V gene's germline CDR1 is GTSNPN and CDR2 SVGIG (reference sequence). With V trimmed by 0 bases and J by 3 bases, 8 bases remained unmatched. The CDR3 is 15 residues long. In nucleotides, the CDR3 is TGTGCCTGGAGTGTACGAGGGACAGTACGCTACGAGCAGTACTTC. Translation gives CAWSVRGTVRYEQYF.

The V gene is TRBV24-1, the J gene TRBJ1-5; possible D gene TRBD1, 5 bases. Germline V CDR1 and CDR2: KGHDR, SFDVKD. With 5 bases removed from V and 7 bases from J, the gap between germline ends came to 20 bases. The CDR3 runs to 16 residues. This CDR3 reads CATSVPWAGNRQPQHF. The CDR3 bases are TGTGCCACCAGTGTTCCCTGGGCAGGGAATAGACAGCCCCAGCATTTT.

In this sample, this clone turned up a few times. CDR3 loop: CASSPRETNTGELFF. CDR3 DNA sequence: TGTGCCAGCTCACCCCGGGAGACGAACACCGGGGAGCTGTTTTTT. This sequence joins TRBV18 and TRBJ2-2; D is perhaps TRBD2 (6 bases). The germline V and J ends were trimmed by 3 bases and 0 bases, with 8 bases remaining between them. In germline, CDR1 is KGHSH, CDR2 LQKENI. This CDR3 has 15 amino acids.

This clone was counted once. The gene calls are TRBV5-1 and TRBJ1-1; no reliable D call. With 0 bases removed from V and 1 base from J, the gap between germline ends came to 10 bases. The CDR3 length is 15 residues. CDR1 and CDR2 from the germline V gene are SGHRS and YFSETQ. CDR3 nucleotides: TGCGCCAGCAGCTTGGTGGCGAGGGAGAACACTGAAGCTTTCTTT. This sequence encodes CASSLVARENTEAFF.

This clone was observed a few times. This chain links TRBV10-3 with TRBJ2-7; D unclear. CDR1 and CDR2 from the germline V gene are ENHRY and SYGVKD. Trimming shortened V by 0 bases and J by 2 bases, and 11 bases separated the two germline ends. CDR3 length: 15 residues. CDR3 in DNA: TGTGCCATCAGTGAGTCGAGTCTCGGACCCTACGAGCAGTACTTC. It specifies CAISESSLGPYEQYF.

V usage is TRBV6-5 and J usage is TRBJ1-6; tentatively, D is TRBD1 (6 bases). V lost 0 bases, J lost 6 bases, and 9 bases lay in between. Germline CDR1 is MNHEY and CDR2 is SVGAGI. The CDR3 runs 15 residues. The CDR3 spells CASSYSGTSNSPLHF. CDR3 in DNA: TGTGCCAGCAGTTACTCGGGGACAAGTAATTCACCCCTCCACTTT.

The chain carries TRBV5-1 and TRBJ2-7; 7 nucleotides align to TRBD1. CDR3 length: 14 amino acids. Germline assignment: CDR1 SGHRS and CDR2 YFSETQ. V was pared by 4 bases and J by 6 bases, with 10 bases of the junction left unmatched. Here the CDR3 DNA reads TGCGCCAGCAGCCTCGACAGGGTGGATCGCGAGCAGTACTTC. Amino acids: CASSLDRVDREQYF.

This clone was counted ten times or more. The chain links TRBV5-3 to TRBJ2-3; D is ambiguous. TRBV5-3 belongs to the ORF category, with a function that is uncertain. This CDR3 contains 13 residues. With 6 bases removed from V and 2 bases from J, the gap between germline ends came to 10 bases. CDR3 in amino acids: CARISDHTDTQYF. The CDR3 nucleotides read TGTGCCAGAATATCCGATCACACAGATACGCAGTATTTT.

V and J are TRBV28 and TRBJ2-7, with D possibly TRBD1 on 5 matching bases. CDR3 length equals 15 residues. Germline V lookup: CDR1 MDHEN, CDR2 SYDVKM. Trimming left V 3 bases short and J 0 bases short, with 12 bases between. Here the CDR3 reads CASSFLATASYEQYF. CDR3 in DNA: TGTGCCAGCAGTTTTCTCGCGACAGCCTCCTACGAGCAGTACTTC.

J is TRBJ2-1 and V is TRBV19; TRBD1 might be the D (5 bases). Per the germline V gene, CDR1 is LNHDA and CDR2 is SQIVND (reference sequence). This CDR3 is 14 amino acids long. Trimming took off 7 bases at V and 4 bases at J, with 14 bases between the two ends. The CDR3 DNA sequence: TGTGCCAGTAACTCCCCAGGGCAGTACAATGAGCAGTTCTTC. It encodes CASNSPGQYNEQFF.